This is a list of T cell receptor beta chains from one sample in a study of shared clonotypes between healthy human individuals. Using immunoSEQ multiplex PCR, the repertoire was profiled, and TCRdb retains in-frame clones only, with some absent. Of some 1,100,000 clones in the sample, around three quarters were seen once. Sequencing used memory CD4+ T cells from PBMCs. These receptors all come from a man younger than 30 in good health. Some clones in this sample may be carry-over from other donors' samples. The CDR3 runs from the conserved cysteine through the conserved F or W. The D gene is left open where the match is weak. Clone size, where shown, is once, few, many, or a class for clones that have expanded.

clone_size	v_call	d_call	j_call	cdr3_aa	cdr3_nt
few	TRBV19	.	TRBJ1-2	CASSIDPGNYGYTF	TGTGCCAGTAGTATAGACCCGGGTAACTATGGCTACACCTTC
.	TRBV27	.	TRBJ2-7	CASRGRRKASYEQYF	TGTGCCAGCAGGGGTCGACGGAAAGCCTCCTACGAGCAGTACTTC
.	TRBV9	.	TRBJ1-3	CASSPTSRTLTGNTIYF	TGTGCCAGCAGCCCGACCAGTAGGACCTTAACCGGAAACACCATATATTTT
.	TRBV6-1	TRBD2	TRBJ2-1	CASSVGLEVGEQFF	TGTGCCAGCAGTGTGGGACTAGAGGTGGGTGAGCAGTTCTTC
.	TRBV4-3	TRBD1	TRBJ2-7	CASSLWTGYEQYF	TGCGCCAGCAGCTTATGGACAGGCTACGAGCAGTACTTC
.	TRBV25-1	TRBD2	TRBJ2-7	CASSESVAGGFKQYF	TGTGCCAGCAGTGAGTCCGTAGCGGGAGGATTTAAGCAGTACTTC
few	TRBV6-1	TRBD1	TRBJ2-5	CASSEAGGQGYETQYF	TGTGCCAGCAGTGAAGCGGGGGGACAGGGGTATGAGACCCAGTACTTC
.	TRBV18	.	TRBJ2-3	CASSPLRATDTQYF	TGTGCCAGCTCCCCATTAAGGGCCACAGATACGCAGTATTTT
few	TRBV10-3	.	TRBJ2-1	CAISVGYPIHEQFF	TGTGCCATCAGTGTGGGCTATCCGATCCATGAGCAGTTCTTC
.	TRBV27	.	TRBJ1-2	CASSLIGGPNYGYTF	TGTGCCAGCAGTTTGATTGGGGGGCCGAACTATGGCTACACCTTC
.	TRBV5-1	TRBD1	TRBJ2-5	CASSPGGWETQYF	TGCGCCAGCAGTCCAGGGGGCTGGGAGACCCAGTACTTC
.	TRBV28	.	TRBJ1-3	CASSLFGQGGNTIYF	TGTGCCAGCAGTTTATTCGGGCAGGGAGGAAACACCATATATTTT
.	TRBV9	.	TRBJ2-3	CASSPRGLPSTDTQYF	TGTGCCAGCAGCCCGAGGGGCCTCCCTAGCACAGATACGCAGTATTTT
once	TRBV18	.	TRBJ2-3	CASSPGVTDTQYF	TGTGCCAGCTCCCCGGGTGTAACAGATACGCAGTATTTT
once	TRBV19	.	TRBJ2-5	CASRGRWDQETQYF	TGTGCCAGTAGGGGGCGTTGGGACCAAGAGACCCAGTACTTC
few	TRBV5-1	.	TRBJ1-1	CASSPRQDSEAFF	TGCGCCAGCAGCCCCCGACAGGACTCTGAAGCTTTCTTT
.	TRBV19	.	TRBJ2-2	CASRTTSNTGELFF	TGTGCCAGCCGCACCACTTCGAACACCGGGGAGCTGTTTTTT
.	TRBV9	.	TRBJ2-1	CASSVGWGRTPAYNEQFF	TGTGCCAGCAGCGTCGGTTGGGGACGGACTCCGGCCTACAATGAGCAGTTCTTC
.	TRBV19	.	TRBJ1-1	CASSIPGAGNTEAFF	TGTGCCAGTAGTATTCCGGGCGCGGGGAACACTGAAGCTTTCTTT
.	TRBV11-1	.	TRBJ2-7	CASSHPGVGGEQYF	TGTGCCAGCAGCCATCCGGGAGTCGGAGGCGAGCAGTACTTC
.	TRBV28	TRBD1	TRBJ1-4	CASNVGQGGEKLFF	TGTGCCAGCAACGTGGGACAGGGAGGAGAAAAACTGTTTTTT
.	TRBV28	.	TRBJ1-1	CASSFRSGPTEAFF	TGTGCCAGCAGTTTCCGTTCCGGACCTACTGAAGCTTTCTTT
.	TRBV10-3	.	TRBJ2-3	CAISDLAHTDTQYF	TGTGCCATCAGTGACCTAGCCCACACAGATACGCAGTATTTT
.	TRBV9	.	TRBJ1-3	CASSVEGGSGNTIYF	TGTGCCAGCAGCGTAGAAGGGGGGTCTGGAAACACCATATATTTT
.	TRBV7-9	.	TRBJ1-1	CASSLEADTEAFF	TGTGCCAGCAGCCTCGAAGCGGACACTGAAGCTTTCTTT
.	TRBV18	.	TRBJ1-1	CASSGRAGDTEAFF	TGTGCCAGCTCAGGCAGGGCGGGGGACACTGAAGCTTTCTTT
few	TRBV28	.	TRBJ2-3	CASSSTDTQYF	TGTGCCAGCAGCTCCACGGACACGCAGTATTTT
few	TRBV30	TRBD1	TRBJ1-2	CAWSETTGTNYGYTF	TGTGCCTGGAGTGAAACGACAGGGACTAACTATGGCTACACCTTC
.	TRBV29-1	.	TRBJ2-7	CSVIVEGAYEQYF	TGCAGCGTTATAGTGGAGGGGGCCTACGAGCAGTACTTC
.	TRBV5-4	.	TRBJ2-1	CASLNDRANEQFF	TGTGCCAGCCTCAATGATCGCGCCAATGAGCAGTTCTTC
.	TRBV5-1	.	TRBJ2-5	CASSLDRVRETQYF	TGCGCCAGCAGCTTGGACAGGGTTCGGGAGACCCAGTACTTC
.	TRBV19	.	TRBJ2-1	CASSIQLATYNEQFF	TGTGCCAGTAGTATACAATTAGCCACCTACAATGAGCAGTTCTTC
few	TRBV11-1	.	TRBJ2-7	CASSSGQRYYEQYF	TGTGCCAGCAGCTCGGGACAACGCTACTACGAGCAGTACTTC
.	TRBV2	TRBD2	TRBJ2-1	CASSEWRESNEQFF	TGTGCCAGCAGTGAGTGGCGGGAGTCCAATGAGCAGTTCTTC
.	TRBV5-1	.	TRBJ2-7	CASSPYRTSYEQYF	TGCGCCAGCAGCCCTTACCGTACATCCTACGAGCAGTACTTC
.	TRBV30	TRBD1	TRBJ1-2	CAWDSGGSYGYTF	TGTGCCTGGGACTCAGGGGGAAGCTATGGCTACACCTTC
.	TRBV2	.	TRBJ1-5	CASSEAWVGNQPQHF	TGTGCCAGCAGTGAAGCGTGGGTAGGCAATCAGCCCCAGCATTTT
few	TRBV7-9	.	TRBJ2-2	CASSLEGGNTGELFF	TGTGCCAGCAGCTTAGAGGGGGGTAACACCGGGGAGCTGTTTTTT
once	TRBV29-1	.	TRBJ1-5	CSVLSPNQPQHF	TGCAGCGTTCTGAGCCCGAATCAGCCCCAGCATTTT
.	TRBV29-1	.	TRBJ1-4	CSVEDPDSEKLFF	TGCAGCGTTGAAGATCCCGACAGTGAAAAACTGTTTTTT
.	TRBV9	.	TRBJ2-7	CASSVAIGDSYEQYF	TGTGCCAGCAGCGTAGCGATAGGGGACTCCTACGAGCAGTACTTC
few	TRBV18	TRBD1	TRBJ2-2	CASSGQGANTGELFF	TGTGCCAGCTCAGGACAGGGGGCAAACACCGGGGAGCTGTTTTTT
.	TRBV29-1	.	TRBJ2-7	CSSPPADDTYEQYF	TGCAGCTCCCCCCCCGCGGATGACACCTACGAGCAGTACTTC
.	TRBV18	TRBD1	TRBJ1-2	CASSPITGAGGYTF	TGTGCCAGCTCGCCTATTACAGGGGCTGGTGGCTACACCTTC
.	TRBV6-1	.	TRBJ2-3	CASSPRTARDTQYF	TGTGCCAGCAGTCCCCGGACAGCGAGAGATACGCAGTATTTT
.	TRBV5-6	TRBD2	TRBJ2-7	CASSPISGRAWTEQYF	TGTGCCAGCAGCCCAATTAGCGGGAGGGCCTGGACCGAGCAGTACTTC
.	TRBV7-2	.	TRBJ2-2	CASSLEWGSNTGELFF	TGTGCCAGCAGCTTAGAATGGGGATCGAACACCGGGGAGCTGTTTTTT
.	TRBV5-4	TRBD2	TRBJ2-3	CASSQGTSGRAGDTQYF	TGTGCCAGCAGCCAAGGGACTAGCGGGAGGGCCGGGGATACGCAGTATTTT
few	TRBV9	.	TRBJ1-5	CASSVGGYDSNQPQHF	TGTGCCAGCAGCGTAGGCGGATACGATAGCAATCAGCCCCAGCATTTT
many	TRBV5-4	TRBD2	TRBJ2-5	CASSPPTGLAGETQYF	TGTGCCAGCAGTCCTCCTACCGGGCTAGCGGGAGAGACCCAGTACTTC
.	TRBV30	TRBD2	TRBJ2-3	CAWRLAGGGSTDTQYF	TGTGCCTGGAGACTAGCGGGAGGAGGAAGCACAGATACGCAGTATTTT
few	TRBV6-5	.	TRBJ2-3	CASSYVADRPTDTQYF	TGTGCCAGCAGTTATGTGGCAGACAGGCCCACAGATACGCAGTATTTT
.	TRBV7-9	.	TRBJ2-5	CASSLRGIIHRGRTETQYF	TGTGCCAGCAGCTTACGGGGGATAATCCACAGGGGACGTACGGAGACCCAGTACTTC